A selection of T cell receptor beta chains follows, all from one sample in a study of blood T cell repertoires in COVID-19. Clones were sequenced by immunoSEQ multiplex PCR, and TCRdb holds only the in-frame ones, with some missing. The repertoire holds over 300,000 clones, with roughly nine tenths as singletons. Specimen: peripheral blood. The origin of the receptors is a man between 35 and 55 years old with acute or convalescent COVID-19. Both conserved end residues are part of each CDR3. D genes are given only for firm matches. The size of a clone is reported for some rows only, either as once, few or many, or as a class for expanded clones.

cdr3_aa,cdr3_nt,clone_size,j_call,v_call,d_call
CASSPDRGEQYF,TGTGCCAGCAGCCCAGACAGGGGCGAGCAGTACTTC,once,TRBJ2-7,TRBV6-5,TRBD1
CAISAHRGEDTGELFF,TGTGCCATCAGTGCCCACAGGGGCGAGGACACCGGGGAGCTGTTTTTT,.,TRBJ2-2,TRBV10-3,TRBD1
CALDRVFYGYTF,TGTGCCTTAGACAGGGTTTTCTATGGCTACACCTTC,.,TRBJ1-2,TRBV30,TRBD1
CASSLLRTGGHYGYTF,TGTGCCAGCAGTTTATTGAGGACAGGGGGCCACTATGGCTACACCTTC,.,TRBJ1-2,TRBV27,TRBD1
CASIGASGANVLTF,TGTGCCAGCATAGGGGCGTCTGGGGCCAACGTCCTGACTTTC,.,TRBJ2-6,TRBV28,.
CASSSANTIYEQYF,TGTGCCAGTAGTTCGGCGAATACTATCTACGAGCAGTACTTC,.,TRBJ2-7,TRBV19,.
CSVQGTGELFF,TGCAGCGTTCAGGGGACCGGGGAGCTGTTTTTT,.,TRBJ2-2,TRBV29-1,.
CAWVSPRTSQETQYF,TGTGCCTGGGTGTCTCCCAGGACATCTCAAGAGACCCAGTACTTC,.,TRBJ2-5,TRBV30,.
CASSLALTGSGNTIYF,TGCGCCAGCAGCTTGGCCTTGACAGGCTCTGGAAACACCATATATTTT,.,TRBJ1-3,TRBV5-1,.
CASSEQGGGNQPQHF,TGTGCCAGCTCCGAACAGGGAGGGGGCAATCAGCCCCAGCATTTT,.,TRBJ1-5,TRBV6-5,.
CASSLGFSSGQPQHF,TGTGCCAGCAGTTTAGGGTTCAGCAGCGGGCAGCCCCAGCATTTT,once,TRBJ1-5,TRBV28,.
CASSLPPGAAGGSYEQYF,TGTGCCAGCAGCTTACCCCCCGGGGCAGCGGGGGGTTCCTACGAGCAGTACTTC,.,TRBJ2-7,TRBV7-8,TRBD2
CASSLQGPLGTEAFF,TGCGCCAGCAGCTTGCAGGGGCCTTTGGGGACTGAAGCTTTCTTT,.,TRBJ1-1,TRBV5-1,.
CASSRDRSIEQYF,TGTGCCAGCTCGCGGGACAGGTCTATCGAGCAGTACTTC,.,TRBJ2-7,TRBV18,TRBD1
CASSLMSGRVADTQYF,TGTGCCAGCAGTTTAATGAGCGGGAGGGTTGCAGATACGCAGTATTTT,.,TRBJ2-3,TRBV27,TRBD2
CASSLMANSGNTIYF,TGTGCCAGCAGCTTGATGGCCAACTCTGGAAACACCATATATTTT,.,TRBJ1-3,TRBV5-6,.
CASSAGQRNTEAFF,TGTGCCAGTAGTGCGGGACAGCGGAACACTGAAGCTTTCTTT,.,TRBJ1-1,TRBV19,TRBD1
CASGLVRRQEVYGYTF,TGTGCTAGTGGTTTGGTACGGCGACAGGAGGTCTATGGCTACACCTTC,.,TRBJ1-2,TRBV12-5,.
CATSKRTGPGDQPQHF,TGTGCCACCAGCAAACGGACAGGGCCAGGGGATCAGCCCCAGCATTTT,.,TRBJ1-5,TRBV15,TRBD1
CASSIQGDYGYTF,TGTGCCAGTAGTATACAGGGGGACTATGGCTACACCTTC,.,TRBJ1-2,TRBV19,TRBD1
CASSRIPGQGMNEQFF,TGTGCCAGCAGTCGGATCCCGGGACAGGGGATGAATGAGCAGTTCTTC,.,TRBJ2-1,TRBV28,TRBD1
CASSTGADTEAFF,TGTGCCAGTAGTACAGGGGCTGACACTGAAGCTTTCTTT,.,TRBJ1-1,TRBV19,.
CASSLTGNEQFF,TGTGCCAGCAGCCTGACAGGGAATGAGCAGTTCTTC,.,TRBJ2-1,TRBV11-2,TRBD1
CASSQVSGNSYYGYTF,TGCGCCAGCAGCCAAGTATCTGGTAATAGCTACTATGGCTACACCTTC,.,TRBJ1-2,TRBV4-1,.
CASSSSDRAIQPQHF,TGTGCCAGCAGCTCCTCCGACAGGGCGATTCAGCCCCAGCATTTT,.,TRBJ1-5,TRBV5-6,TRBD1
CAISEWAGGPSTDTQYF,TGTGCCATCAGTGAGTGGGCGGGGGGGCCCTCCACAGATACGCAGTATTTT,.,TRBJ2-3,TRBV10-3,TRBD2
CASSERQTGADGYTF,TGTGCCAGCAGCGAAAGACAGACAGGGGCGGATGGCTACACCTTC,.,TRBJ1-2,TRBV4-2,TRBD1
CASSLRLLAGAFVGEQFF,TGTGCCAGCAGCTTAAGGTTGCTAGCGGGAGCGTTCGTAGGTGAGCAGTTCTTC,.,TRBJ2-1,TRBV13,TRBD2
CASSYSLADSASTDTQYF,TGCGCCAGCAGCTACTCATTGGCGGACAGTGCTAGCACAGATACGCAGTATTTT,.,TRBJ2-3,TRBV5-1,.
CASSVSGTGYGYTF,TGTGCCAGCAGCGTTTCCGGGACAGGCTATGGCTACACCTTC,.,TRBJ1-2,TRBV9,TRBD1
CASSPSDRGETQYF,TGTGCCAGTAGTCCCTCGGACCGCGGGGAGACCCAGTACTTC,.,TRBJ2-5,TRBV19,.
CASSPRQLGEQFF,TGTGCCAGCAGTCCCAGACAGTTAGGTGAGCAGTTCTTC,.,TRBJ2-1,TRBV12-3/TRBV12-4,.
CASSLTGQPNYGYTF,TGTGCCAGCAGCTTGACCGGACAGCCTAACTATGGCTACACCTTC,.,TRBJ1-2,TRBV11-1,.
CASSPQGHAYQETQYF,TGTGCCAGCAGCCCCCAGGGACACGCGTACCAAGAGACCCAGTACTTC,.,TRBJ2-5,TRBV5-6,.
CASSLGILRTDNYGYTF,TGTGCCAGCAGCTTAGGTATACTAAGGACAGACAACTATGGCTACACCTTC,.,TRBJ1-2,TRBV7-8,.
CASSLSARVTYNEQFF,TGTGCCAGCAGTTTATCGGCCCGGGTGACCTACAATGAGCAGTTCTTC,few,TRBJ2-1,TRBV28,.
CASRLQGNTEAFF,TGTGCCAGCAGACTACAGGGGAACACTGAAGCTTTCTTT,.,TRBJ1-1,TRBV12-3/TRBV12-4,.
CASSLEQGYSPLHF,TGTGCCAGCAGCTTAGAGCAGGGGTATTCACCCCTCCACTTT,.,TRBJ1-6,TRBV11-2,.
CASSKPGQGYEQYF,TGCGCCAGCAGCAAGCCGGGACAGGGCTACGAGCAGTACTTC,.,TRBJ2-7,TRBV4-1,TRBD1
CSASGSGDRSDTQYF,TGCAGTGCTAGTGGTAGCGGGGATAGGTCAGATACGCAGTATTTT,many,TRBJ2-3,TRBV20-1,TRBD2
CAWSVRQGAPYTQYF,TGTGCCTGGAGTGTACGGCAGGGGGCTCCCTATACGCAGTATTTT,.,TRBJ2-3,TRBV30,TRBD1
CASSAERQPSNYGYTF,TGTGCCAGTAGTGCAGAAAGACAGCCCTCTAACTATGGCTACACCTTC,.,TRBJ1-2,TRBV19,.
CASSIDRGQPQHF,TGTGCCAGTAGTATCGACAGGGGCCAGCCCCAGCATTTT,.,TRBJ1-5,TRBV19,TRBD1